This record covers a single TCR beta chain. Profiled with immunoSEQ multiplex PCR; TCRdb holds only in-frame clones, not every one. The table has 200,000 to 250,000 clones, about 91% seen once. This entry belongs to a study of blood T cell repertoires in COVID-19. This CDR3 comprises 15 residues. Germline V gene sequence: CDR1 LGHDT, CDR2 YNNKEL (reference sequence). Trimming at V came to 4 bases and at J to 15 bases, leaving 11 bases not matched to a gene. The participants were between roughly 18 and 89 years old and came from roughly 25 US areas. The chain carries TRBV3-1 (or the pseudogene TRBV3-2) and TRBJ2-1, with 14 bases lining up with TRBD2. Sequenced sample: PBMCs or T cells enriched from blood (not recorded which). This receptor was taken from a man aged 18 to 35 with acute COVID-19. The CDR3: CASSPGLAGVSARFF. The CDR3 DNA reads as TGTGCCAGCAGCCCGGGACTAGCGGGAGTATCGGCGCGGTTCTTC.